The 26 T cell receptor beta chains given below trace back to one sample, sequenced in a study of shared T cell receptors in the human thymus. The table came from immunoSEQ multiplex PCR; TCRdb's copy has only in-frame clones and leaves some out. The sample has approximately 580,000 clones, around 82% seen once. These data were also filed under a second study, of human thymus T cells.

Sample: thymocytes. All receptors come from a boy under two years old with a congenital heart defect.

This clone appeared a few times. V and J are TRBV11-2 and TRBJ2-7; D might be TRBD2 (5 bases). CDR3 length: 14 residues. V lost 10 bases and J lost 0, with 16 bases in between. Germline values: CDR1 SGHAT, CDR2 FQNNGV. The CDR3 sequence: CATKLRANSYEQYF. The CDR3, as DNA: TGTGCCACCAAGCTGCGGGCCAACTCCTACGAGCAGTACTTC.

This clone was picked up one time. The rearrangement uses TRBV30 and TRBJ2-2; weak D call: TRBD1 (5 bases). The CDR3 has 13 residues. Deletions cut 6 bases from V and 8 bases from J, with 16 bases between. Germline assignment: CDR1 GTSNPN and CDR2 SVGIG (reference sequence). The CDR3 protein is CACDSVVRGELFF. The CDR3 bases are TGTGCCTGCGACAGTGTTGTAAGAGGGGAGCTGTTTTTT.

This rearrangement joins TRBV19 to TRBJ2-1; a weak D match, TRBD2 (6 bases). Trimming left V 4 bases short and J 5 bases short, with 9 bases between. The CDR3 has 13 residues. Germline lookup yields CDR1 LNHDA and CDR2 SQIVND (reference sequence). CDR3 loop: CASSTTGDNEQFF. CDR3 sequence (DNA): TGTGCCAGTAGTACGACGGGGGACAATGAGCAGTTCTTC. The whole variable domain, filled in from reference TRBV19 and TRBJ2-1, reads DGGITQSPKYLFRKEGQNVTLSCEQNLNHDAMYWYRQDPGQGLRLIYYSQIVNDFQKGDIAEGYSVSREKKESFPLTVTSAQKNPTAFYLCASSTTGDNEQFFGPGTRLTVL.

This chain connects TRBV25-1 to TRBJ1-2; 9 bases line up with TRBD1. V gave up 6 bases and J gave up 3 bases; unmatched junction bases: 11. The CDR3 has 16 residues. Germline-derived CDR1 and CDR2 are MGHDK and SYGVNS. The CDR3 nucleotides are TGTGCCAGCAGCGATCTAACCGGGACAGGGCACTATGGCTACACCTTC. This codes for CASSDLTGTGHYGYTF.

V gene TRBV7-9 combines with J gene TRBJ2-5, with D possibly being TRBD1 (5 bases). V was trimmed by 1 base and J by 4 bases, leaving 19 bases between them. The germline gives CDR1 SEHNR, CDR2 FQNEAQ (reference sequence). CDR3 length equals 17 residues. The CDR3 loop is CASSLVGPGWMGETQYF. In DNA form, the CDR3 reads TGTGCCAGCAGCTTAGTAGGTCCAGGGTGGATGGGAGAGACCCAGTACTTC.

This chain uses TRBV5-1 with TRBJ2-7, with TRBD2 matching over 15 bases. V was pared by 5 bases and J by 2 bases, with 2 bases of the junction left unmatched. CDR1 is SGHRS, CDR2 YFSETQ, per germline. There are 15 residues in the CDR3. The CDR3 reads CASRGTSGRTYEQYF. CDR3 nucleotides: TGCGCCAGCAGGGGGACTAGCGGGAGGACCTACGAGCAGTACTTC.

The V and J genes are TRBV11-2 and TRBJ2-1; D call uncertain. V lost 4 bases, J lost 8 bases, and 12 bases lay in between. CDR3 length: 13 residues. Germline CDR1 is SGHAT and CDR2 is FQNNGV. The chain's CDR3 is CASSCGGCYEQFF. Here the CDR3 DNA reads TGTGCCAGCAGCTGTGGCGGCTGCTATGAGCAGTTCTTC.

CDR3 protein: CSVEGERDTGSRGYTF. CDR3 in DNA: TGCAGCGTTGAAGGCGAAAGGGACACGGGCTCGAGGGGCTACACCTTC. This sequence joins TRBV29-1 and TRBJ1-2, with a possible D match to TRBD1 (6 bases). Germline V CDR1 and CDR2: SQVTM, ANQGSEA. The CDR3 covers 16 residues. V shed 1 base and J shed 8 bases, with 23 bases lying between them. Variable domain in full (rest from reference TRBV29-1 and TRBJ1-2): SAVISQKPSRDICQRGTSLTIQCQVDSQVTMMFWYRQQPGQSLTLIATANQGSEATYESGFVIDKFPISRPNLTFSTLTVSNMSPEDSSIYLCSVEGERDTGSRGYTFGSGTRLTVV.

The chain employs TRBV13 and TRBJ2-7; the D gene is possibly TRBD1 (6 bases). Per germline, CDR1 PRHDT and CDR2 FYEKMQ (reference sequence). The V gene lost 1 base and the J gene lost 6 bases, with 10 bases spanning the gap. CDR3 length equals 13 residues. The DNA for the CDR3 is TGTGCCAGCAGCTTAGCCAAAGGGGGCGAGCAGTACTTC. Translated, it gives CASSLAKGGEQYF.

The chain combines TRBV28 with TRBJ2-5; tentatively, D is TRBD2 (6 bases). CDR3 length: 17 residues. Germline values: CDR1 MDHEN, CDR2 SYDVKM. V gave up 4 bases and J gave up 3 bases, with 21 bases separating them. For the CDR3, the DNA is TGTGCCAGCAGTTCAAGCCTTGGGCGGGAAGTTAAAGAGACCCAGTACTTC. It yields the protein CASSSSLGREVKETQYF.

This CDR3 is CASSSLLSAVHEQYF. Written as DNA, the CDR3 is TGTGCCAGCAGTTCCCTACTTTCGGCGGTCCACGAGCAGTACTTC. The gene calls are TRBV27 and TRBJ2-7; the D is unclear. Between the trimmed V and J ends, which lost 4 bases and 5 bases, there was a span of 18 bases. This CDR3 comprises 15 residues. CDR1 is MNHEY, CDR2 SMNVEV, per germline (reference sequence).

V and J are TRBV4-1 and TRBJ2-7; 7 nucleotides match TRBD2. Germline V gives CDR1 MGHRA, CDR2 YSYEKL. V was clipped by 1 base and J by 1 base; unmatched bases: 7. The CDR3 has 16 residues. The CDR3 DNA sequence: TGCGCCAGCAGCCAAGGACCTACTAGCGCATCCTACGAGCAGTACTTC. Translated, it gives CASSQGPTSASYEQYF.

The chain joins TRBV29-1 to TRBJ1-2, with D maybe TRBD1 (6 bases). The V end was cut by 7 bases, the J end by 3 bases, with 18 bases between. CDR3 length: 14 residues. In germline, CDR1 is SQVTM, CDR2 ANQGSEA. This CDR3 reads CSAEGGGADYGYTF. Written as DNA, the CDR3 is TGCAGCGCCGAGGGTGGGGGGGCAGACTATGGCTACACCTTC.

CDR3 DNA sequence: TGCGCCAGCAGTGAGTCGGGGCGCCCCCCCGCACAGGGACGGACTGAAGCTTTCTTT. Translating it yields CASSESGRPPAQGRTEAFF. V is TRBV10-2 and J is TRBJ1-1, with D tentatively TRBD1 (6 bases). This CDR3 has 19 residues. Between the trimmed V and J ends, which lost 0 bases and 5 bases, there was a span of 25 bases. Germline-derived CDR1 and CDR2 are WSHSY and SAAADI.

The V and J genes are TRBV4-3 and TRBJ2-7; D might be TRBD1 (5 bases). The CDR3 extends over 13 amino acids. V was trimmed by 0 bases and J by 6 bases, leaving 9 bases between them. Germline V lookup: CDR1 LGHNA, CDR2 YSLEER. In DNA, the CDR3 is TGCGCCAGCAGCCAAGACAGGGTGGGCGAGCAGTACTTC. Residues: CASSQDRVGEQYF.

J is TRBJ2-5 and V is TRBV7-7; 12 nucleotides agree with TRBD1. Germline V gene lookup returns CDR1 SSHAT and CDR2 FNYEAQ (reference sequence). V lost 2 bases and J lost 5; bases outside the gene matches: 6. The CDR3 contains 16 residues. CDR3 coding DNA: TGTGCCAGCAGCTTAATAGGGACAGGGGGCGCGGAGACCCAGTACTTC. Its protein product is CASSLIGTGGAETQYF.

The chain combines TRBV11-1 with TRBJ2-7; 8 positions match TRBD2. CDR3 length equals 13 residues. V lost 8 bases and J lost 5; bases outside the gene matches: 8. Germline CDR1 SGHAT, CDR2 FQDESV (reference sequence). The CDR3 region has the DNA TGTGCCAGCTCAGCAGCGGGAGCCGACGAGCAGTACTTC. Amino acids: CASSAAGADEQYF.

The chain joins TRBV7-2 to TRBJ2-7, with D tentatively TRBD2 (6 bases). Germline lookup yields CDR1 SGHTA and CDR2 FQGNSA. The CDR3 contains 15 residues. Trimming left V 5 bases short and J 7 bases short, with 21 bases between. The DNA of the CDR3 is TGTGCCAGCAGCGACGGGCGGGGACGGGTTGAGGAGCAGTACTTC. This encodes CASSDGRGRVEEQYF.

This chain uses TRBV29-1 with TRBJ2-7; TRBD1 is a possible D gene (5 bases). Germline V gene sequence: CDR1 SQVTM, CDR2 ANQGSEA. CDR3 length equals 13 residues. The V end was cut by 5 bases, the J end by 1 base, with 12 bases between. CDR3 amino acids: CSVQGPKSYEQYF. In nucleotides, the CDR3 is TGCAGCGTTCAGGGTCCTAAATCCTACGAGCAGTACTTC.

This clone has only one observation. The chain carries TRBV6-1 and TRBJ2-2; TRBD1 matches 10 bases. The germline V gene encodes CDR1 MNHNS and CDR2 SASEGT. The CDR3 is 19 amino acids. V lost 2 bases and J lost 5; bases outside the gene matches: 14. The DNA for the CDR3 is TGTGCCAGCAGTGAATTTAGGGAATCGGACAGGGGGGTTACCGGGGAGCTGTTTTTT. Its protein product is CASSEFRESDRGVTGELFF.

This clone showed up just once. V is TRBV30 and J is TRBJ1-1; TRBD1 aligns across 8 bases. Looked up from germline, CDR1 is GTSNPN and CDR2 is SVGIG (reference sequence). The CDR3 totals 14 residues. Trimming removed 0 bases from V and 3 bases from J; junction bases left unmatched: 3. The CDR3: CAWSVHRGDTEAFF. In nucleotides, the CDR3 is TGTGCCTGGAGTGTACACAGGGGGGACACTGAAGCTTTCTTT.

The J gene is TRBJ2-1, the V gene TRBV5-1; 12 nucleotides agree with TRBD2. This CDR3 comprises 14 residues. Germline V gives CDR1 SGHRS, CDR2 YFSETQ. V shed 4 bases and J 10 bases; nucleotides not matched to a gene: 6. Here the CDR3 DNA reads TGCGCCAGCAGCCCACTAGCGGGAGGCTGGGAGCAGTTCTTC. Its protein is CASSPLAGGWEQFF.

J is TRBJ1-2 and V is TRBV7-9, with a weak D call TRBD1 (6 bases). V shed 4 bases and J shed 4 bases, with 13 bases lying between them. The length of the CDR3 is 14 residues. CDR1 and CDR2 from the germline V gene are SEHNR and FQNEAQ (reference sequence). The CDR3 sequence: CASSSATGRYGYTF. DNA of the CDR3: TGTGCCAGCAGCTCCGCGACAGGCCGCTATGGCTACACCTTC.

This chain uses TRBV4-3 with TRBJ2-1, with 9 nucleotides matching TRBD2. In germline, CDR1 is LGHNA, CDR2 YSLEER. Trimming cost V 0 bases and J 1 base; bases outside gene matches: 4. The CDR3 contains 17 residues. The CDR3: CASSQDAGGPSYNEQFF. The CDR3 DNA sequence: TGCGCCAGCAGCCAAGACGCGGGAGGGCCGTCCTACAATGAGCAGTTCTTC.

The rearrangement joins TRBV6-5 to TRBJ1-4; a possible D gene is TRBD1 (6 bases). Germline V lookup: CDR1 MNHEY, CDR2 SVGAGI. The CDR3 has 16 residues. V was shortened by 3 bases and J by 4 bases, with 15 bases between the two germline ends. CDR3 residues: CASSYRTASDNEKLFF. CDR3 nucleotide sequence: TGTGCCAGCAGTTATCGGACAGCCTCTGATAATGAAAAACTGTTTTTT.

This sequence joins TRBV29-1 and TRBJ2-3; 8 bases are a match to TRBD1. V dropped 4 bases and J dropped 6; count of bases not matched to a gene: 12. The CDR3 loop spans 15 amino acids. The V gene's germline CDR1 is SQVTM and CDR2 ANQGSEA. DNA for the CDR3: TGCAGCGTTGGAGGGCCGGACAGGGTGGCGGATACGCAGTATTTT. This encodes CSVGGPDRVADTQYF.